This T cell receptor beta chain was captured by sequencing in a study of T cells after yellow fever vaccination. One entry per CDR3 protein, called by TCRdb with MiXCR from the 5' RACE reads. This sample has some 400,000 distinct CDR3 sequences, with 6.2% found just once. As to this clonotype: The antigen is not known. This may stem from a read error, because a much larger clone lies one nucleotide away.

The study, taken as a whole, reports: Abundant contaminating clonotypes from the bulk population could appear in FACS-sorted repertoires. Some clonotypes were seen in both the CD4 and the CD8 compartments. These made up a small share and likely arose from convergent recombination.

Germline assignment: CDR1 LGHDT and CDR2 YNNKEL (reference sequence). V lost 1 base to trimming and J lost 1 base, with 13 bases between them. The CDR3 length is 16 residues. The rearrangement uses TRBV3-1 and TRBJ2-5; D is ambiguous. This sequence originates from a young man who received the YFV17D yellow fever vaccine. The sample was PBMCs, taken 5 days after the yellow fever booster vaccination. CDR3 DNA: TGTGCCAGCAGCCAAGTCAGGCCAGAGTTCCAAGAGACCCAGTACTTC. Its translation is CASSQVRPEFQETQYF.